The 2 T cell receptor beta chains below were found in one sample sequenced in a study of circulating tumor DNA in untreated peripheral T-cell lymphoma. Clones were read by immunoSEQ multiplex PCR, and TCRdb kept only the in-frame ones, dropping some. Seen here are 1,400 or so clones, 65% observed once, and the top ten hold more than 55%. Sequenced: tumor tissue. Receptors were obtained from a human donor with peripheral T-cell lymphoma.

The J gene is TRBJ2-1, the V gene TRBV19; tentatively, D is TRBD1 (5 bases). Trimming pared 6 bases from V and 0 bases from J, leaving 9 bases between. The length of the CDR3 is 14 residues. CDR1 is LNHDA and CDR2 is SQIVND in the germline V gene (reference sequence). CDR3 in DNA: TGTGCCAGTAGCCCCAGGGTCTCCTACAATGAGCAGTTCTTC. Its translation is CASSPRVSYNEQFF.

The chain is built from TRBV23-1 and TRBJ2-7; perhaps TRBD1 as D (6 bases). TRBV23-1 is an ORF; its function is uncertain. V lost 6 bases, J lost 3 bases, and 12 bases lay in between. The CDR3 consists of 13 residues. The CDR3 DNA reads TGCGCCAGCAGCTTGGACAGATTCTACGAGCAGTACTTC. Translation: CASSLDRFYEQYF.